Below are 15 T cell receptor beta chains sequenced from a single sample in a study of cytomegalovirus exposure and HLA in healthy donors. 13 Jbeta primers and 60 Vbeta primers were used for the PCR. Sequencing used immunoSEQ multiplex PCR; TCRdb keeps in-frame clones, though not all of them. In all, the sample yields roughly 41,000 clones. Sequenced material: PBMCs. These receptors came from a woman between 40 and 55 years old in good health and CMV-seronegative.

The V call is TRBV5-4, the J call TRBJ2-7; 7 bases match TRBD1. V shed 7 bases, J shed 2 bases, and the junction held 9 bases outside the gene matches. This CDR3 spans 14 amino acids. From germline, CDR1 is SGHNT and CDR2 YYREEE (reference sequence). In DNA form, the CDR3 reads TGTGCCAGCGGCCTTGGACAGGCGGCCTACGAGCAGTACTTC. This gives the protein CASGLGQAAYEQYF.

This chain connects TRBV5-1 to TRBJ2-5; weak D call: TRBD2 (5 bases). V gave up 3 bases and J gave up 2 bases, with 8 bases separating them. Germline CDR1 reads SGHRS; CDR2 reads YFSETQ. The CDR3 is 13 residues long. CDR3 sequence (DNA): TGCGCCAGCAGCTCACTAGAGCAAGAGACCCAGTACTTC. Translating gives CASSSLEQETQYF.

This rearrangement joins TRBV6-6 to TRBJ2-5; possible D gene TRBD2, 6 bases. The V gene lost 7 bases and the J gene lost 2 bases, with 17 bases spanning the gap. The length of the CDR3 is 15 residues. CDR1 is MNHNY, CDR2 SVGAGI, per germline (reference sequence). CDR3 DNA sequence: TGTGCCAGCAACAAAGGGCGGGGTCCTCAAGAGACCCAGTACTTC. Translated, it gives CASNKGRGPQETQYF.

The chain is built from TRBV7-9 and TRBJ2-7, with D possibly TRBD1 on 6 matching bases. CDR3 length equals 13 residues. Germline V gene sequence: CDR1 SEHNR, CDR2 FQNEAQ (reference sequence). Trimming stripped 5 bases from V and 2 bases from J, with 10 bases between. CDR3 sequence: CASSTGHPYEQYF. Written as DNA, the CDR3 is TGTGCCAGCAGCACGGGACACCCCTACGAGCAGTACTTC. Full variable domain (rest looked up from reference TRBV7-9 and TRBJ2-7): DTGVSQNPRHKITKRGQNVTFRCDPISEHNRLYWYRQTLGQGPEFLTYFQNEAQLEKSRLLSDRFSAERPKGSFSTLEIQRTEQGDSAMYLCASSTGHPYEQYFGPGTRLTVT.

This chain connects TRBV5-1 to TRBJ2-7; D remains ambiguous. V was clipped by 4 bases and J by 7 bases, with 15 bases between them. This CDR3 contains 13 residues. Germline V gives CDR1 SGHRS, CDR2 YFSETQ. The CDR3 DNA reads TGCGCCAGCAGCGTCTTACCACCGCAGGAGCAGTACTTC. It encodes CASSVLPPQEQYF.

V gene TRBV4-2 combines with J gene TRBJ1-1, with D perhaps matching TRBD1 (5 bases). V lost 2 bases to trimming and J lost 8 bases, with 12 bases between them. The V gene's germline CDR1 is LGHNA and CDR2 YNFKEQ. The CDR3 totals 13 residues. The CDR3 DNA reads as TGTGCCAGCAGCCAAAACAGGATTTCGGAAGCTTTCTTT. This translates into CASSQNRISEAFF.

This rearrangement joins TRBV19 to TRBJ1-1; TRBD1 matches at 7 bases. CDR3 length equals 14 residues. V lost 7 bases, J lost 5 bases, and 10 bases stayed unmatched. Germline V gene sequence: CDR1 LNHDA, CDR2 SQIVND (reference sequence). The chain's CDR3 is CASKETGRRTEAFF. In nucleotides, the CDR3 is TGTGCCAGTAAAGAGACAGGGCGACGGACTGAAGCTTTCTTT.

V usage is TRBV4-1 and J usage is TRBJ1-4; 8 bases map to TRBD1. Germline V gene sequence: CDR1 MGHRA, CDR2 YSYEKL. V was clipped by 0 bases and J by 8 bases; unmatched bases: 8. CDR3 length equals 16 residues. CDR3 protein: CASSQEPGRGREKLFF. The CDR3 region has the DNA TGCGCCAGCAGCCAAGAACCGGGCAGGGGGCGAGAAAAACTGTTTTTT.

The chain has TRBV10-3 and TRBJ2-2; TRBD1 aligns across 8 bases. The trim removed 8 bases at V and 5 bases at J, leaving 7 bases unmatched. This CDR3 spans 14 amino acids. Germline CDR1 ENHRY, CDR2 SYGVKD. Here the CDR3 reads CAISDRAGTGELFF. CDR3 DNA: TGTGCCATCTCGGACAGGGCTGGAACCGGGGAGCTGTTTTTT.

The genes are TRBV18 and TRBJ2-5; D call uncertain. Germline CDR1 KGHSH, CDR2 LQKENI. This CDR3 is built from 13 residues. V was cut by 6 bases and J by 1 base, with 9 bases left in between. The CDR3 DNA is TGTGCCAGCTCCATAAACTCCCAAGAGACCCAGTACTTC. Amino acids: CASSINSQETQYF.

The V and J genes are TRBV7-2 and TRBJ2-1, with 7 bases fitting TRBD2. With 1 base clipped from V and 5 bases from J, the junction kept 5 bases outside the gene matches. Germline CDR1 SGHTA, CDR2 FQGNSA. The length of the CDR3 is 15 residues. The CDR3 coding sequence is TGTGCCAGCAGCTTAGATGGGAGGGATGACAATGAGCAGTTCTTC. Residues: CASSLDGRDDNEQFF.

J is TRBJ2-2 and V is TRBV2; 8 bases fit TRBD1. Trimming at V came to 6 bases and at J to 3 bases, leaving 6 bases not matched to a gene. CDR1 and CDR2 from the germline V gene are SNHLY and FYNNEI. CDR3 length: 15 residues. This chain's CDR3 is CASRPDRGDTGELFF. The CDR3 DNA reads TGTGCCAGCAGACCCGACAGGGGCGACACCGGGGAGCTGTTTTTT.

The chain links TRBV7-9 to TRBJ2-1, with D tentatively TRBD1 (7 bases). Per the germline V gene, CDR1 is SEHNR and CDR2 is FQNEAQ (reference sequence). V lost 5 bases and J 4 bases, leaving 18 bases between the germline ends. The CDR3 sequence is 16 residues long. In nucleotides, the CDR3 is TGTGCCAGCAGCCCACGCGGGACAGCTAATTACAATGAGCAGTTCTTC. As protein: CASSPRGTANYNEQFF.

In DNA form, the CDR3 reads TGTGCCAGCAGTGAGTTCGCCCCAGGGGGGTTCTTC. It is translated as CASSEFAPGGFF. The chain has TRBV2 and TRBJ2-1, with 7 bases matching TRBD1. From germline, CDR1 is SNHLY and CDR2 FYNNEI. Trimming at V came to 3 bases and at J to 15 bases, leaving 8 bases not matched to a gene. This CDR3 has 12 amino acids.

The V and J genes are TRBV28 and TRBJ2-7; perhaps TRBD2 as D (6 bases). The V end was cut by 6 bases, the J end by 7 bases, with 16 bases between. This CDR3 has 13 amino acids. The germline V gene encodes CDR1 MDHEN and CDR2 SYDVKM. The CDR3 nucleotides are TGTGCCAGCAGCCCCCCCGGAGGGAATGAGCAGTACTTC. Its translation: CASSPPGGNEQYF.